The clone carrying this T cell receptor beta chain was picked up a small number of times. A second PCR of 7 to 11 cycles used a sample-barcoded 5' primer and a J-beta primer mix. TCRdb reprocessed the 5' RACE reads via MiXCR and lists one record per CDR3 protein. Of about 1.1 million distinct CDR3 sequences listed, 35% to 40% are singletons. The data belong to a study of blood T cells in healthy people across ages. V gave up 1 base and J gave up 3 bases; unmatched junction bases: 19. Looked up from germline, CDR1 is DFQATT and CDR2 is SNEGSKA (reference sequence). The CDR3 has 20 residues. Extraction yielded at least 6 micrograms of total RNA per sample.

This receptor was obtained from a man aged 18 to 30 in good health. The genes are TRBV20-1 and TRBJ2-5; 11 nucleotides line up with TRBD2. The sample comprised blood. The CDR3 is CSARVTRANSGGASKETQYF. The DNA of the CDR3 is TGCAGTGCTAGAGTCACGAGGGCAAATAGCGGGGGGGCTAGTAAAGAGACCCAGTACTTC.